These 14 T cell receptor beta chains came from one sample sequenced in a study of blood T cell repertoires in COVID-19. Assay: immunoSEQ multiplex PCR; the TCRdb copy retains only in-frame clones and omits some. Among approximately 180,000 clones listed, 75% to 80% were seen once. The source material was peripheral blood. The receptors were gathered from a woman aged 70-85 years with acute or convalescent COVID-19.

The chain uses TRBV5-1 and TRBJ1-1, with 7 bases lining up with TRBD1. The CDR3 loop spans 16 amino acids. Germline CDR1 reads SGHRS; CDR2 reads YFSETQ. Trimming cost V 1 base and J 2 bases; bases outside gene matches: 8. The CDR3 loop is CASSLQGGLVNTEAFF. The CDR3 bases are TGCGCCAGCAGCTTGCAAGGGGGCTTGGTAAACACTGAAGCTTTCTTT.

The chain is built from TRBV7-3 and TRBJ2-7; 11 nucleotides line up with TRBD2. The CDR3 sequence is 16 residues long. Germline loops: CDR1 SGHTA, CDR2 FQGTGA. The J segment lost 4 bases and the V segment lost 5 bases, leaving 10 bases of the junction unmatched. The CDR3 nucleotides read TGTGCCAGCAGCGGCCTACTAGCGGGAGAGCCATACGAGCAGTACTTC. Translation gives CASSGLLAGEPYEQYF.

The chain combines TRBV7-8 with TRBJ2-3, with D perhaps TRBD2 (6 bases). The CDR3 covers 16 residues. The germline V gene encodes CDR1 SGHVS and CDR2 FQNEAQ. The V and J ends lost 6 bases and 0 bases respectively, with 16 bases between them. As DNA, the CDR3 is TGTGCCAGCAGGACCCCCGGGGCGGGAAGCACAGATACGCAGTATTTT. It specifies CASRTPGAGSTDTQYF. The full variable domain, with the rest looked up from reference TRBV7-8 and TRBJ2-3, is GAGVSQSPRYKVAKRGQDVALRCDPISGHVSLFWYQQALGQGPEFLTYFQNEAQLDKSGLPSDRFFAERPEGSVSTLKIQRTQQEDSAVYLCASRTPGAGSTDTQYFGPGTRLTVL.

The V and J genes are TRBV11-2 and TRBJ2-5; 9 bases line up with TRBD2. The germline V gene has CDR1 SGHAT and CDR2 FQNNGV. The CDR3 runs 17 residues. With 5 bases clipped from V and 5 bases from J, the junction kept 15 bases outside the gene matches. CDR3 DNA: TGTGCCAGCAGCGTCCGGGCCACAGGGGCGGGAGGGGAGACCCAGTACTTC. Protein: CASSVRATGAGGETQYF.

CDR3 sequence reads: CAWRHSGAYEQYF. CDR3 nucleotide sequence: TGTGCCTGGAGGCATAGCGGGGCCTACGAGCAGTACTTC. The chain recombines TRBV30 with TRBJ2-7; 8 bases match TRBD2. Trimming removed 3 bases from V and 2 bases from J; junction bases left unmatched: 3. Germline CDR1 is GTSNPN and CDR2 is SVGIG (reference sequence). The CDR3 covers 13 residues.

In its sample, this clone was seen a few times. V is TRBV14 and J is TRBJ1-2, with a possible D match to TRBD1 (6 bases). CDR3 size: 13 residues. V was clipped by 5 bases and J by 8 bases, with 15 bases between them. The V gene's germline CDR1 is SGHDN and CDR2 FVKESK. Here the CDR3 reads CASSATQGRGYTF. The CDR3 bases are TGTGCCAGCAGCGCAACACAGGGTCGGGGCTACACCTTC.

The chain employs TRBV6-6 and TRBJ2-1; no reliable D call. This CDR3 is built from 11 residues. The germline CDR1 and CDR2 sequences are MNHNY and SVGAGI (reference sequence). Trimming left V 2 bases short and J 7 bases short, with 3 bases between. In DNA form, the CDR3 reads TGTGCCAGCAGTTACCATAATGAGCAGTTCTTC. Translation: CASSYHNEQFF.

This chain uses TRBV10-3 with TRBJ2-1; 8 bases line up with TRBD2. V trimming: 0 bases; J trimming: 7 bases; junction bases outside the gene matches: 8. Germline values: CDR1 ENHRY, CDR2 SYGVKD. This CDR3 spans 16 amino acids. The CDR3 is CAISESNSGSLNEQFF. The DNA for the CDR3 is TGTGCCATCAGTGAGTCAAACAGCGGGAGCTTAAATGAGCAGTTCTTC.

V is TRBV30 and J is TRBJ1-2, with TRBD1 matching 8 bases. Trimming took 0 bases from V and 7 from J; bases not matched to a gene: 10. The germline V gene encodes CDR1 GTSNPN and CDR2 SVGIG (reference sequence). The CDR3 is 15 residues long. The CDR3 bases are TGTGCCTGGAGTGTACAATCAGGGGGCGCGAGTGGCTACACCTTC. This encodes CAWSVQSGGASGYTF.

V is TRBV10-3 and J is TRBJ2-7; no clear D gene. Germline V gene sequence: CDR1 ENHRY, CDR2 SYGVKD. The CDR3 has 13 amino acids. The V end lost 7 bases, the J end lost 0 bases, and 10 bases lay between the germline ends. CDR3 sequence (DNA): TGTGCCATCATGTCGCGGAGCTCCTACGAGCAGTACTTC. Translating it yields CAIMSRSSYEQYF.

The V gene is TRBV28, the J gene TRBJ2-1; TRBD2 matches 7 bases. Germline-derived CDR1 and CDR2 are MDHEN and SYDVKM. Trimming took 3 bases from V and 6 from J; bases not matched to a gene: 14. This CDR3 is 17 amino acids long. The CDR3 DNA follows: TGTGCCAGCAGTTTTTCGGCGGCGGGAGAAGGAACCAATGAGCAGTTCTTC. Translation gives CASSFSAAGEGTNEQFF.

This clone was recorded only once. The chain employs TRBV30 and TRBJ2-1; 8 bases are a match to TRBD2. The V and J ends lost 1 base and 8 bases, in that order; junction bases with no gene match: 10. CDR1 and CDR2 (germline): GTSNPN, SVGIG (reference sequence). The CDR3 extends over 15 amino acids. The CDR3 region is CAWSGSGTSYYEQFF. For the CDR3, the DNA is TGTGCCTGGAGTGGGTCTGGGACTAGTTATTATGAGCAGTTCTTC.

The chain combines TRBV12-3 or TRBV12-4 with TRBJ1-1, with D possibly being TRBD1 (5 bases). Deletions cut 8 bases from V and 4 bases from J, with 14 bases between. The CDR3 spans 13 residues. CDR3 region: CASGEGPSTEAFF. CDR3 nucleotides: TGTGCCAGCGGGGAGGGACCGTCCACTGAAGCTTTCTTT.

The table lists this clone with a count of one. J is TRBJ2-1 and V is TRBV10-3, with TRBD2 matching 9 bases. The germline CDR1 and CDR2 sequences are ENHRY and SYGVKD. The CDR3 runs to 17 residues. The trim removed 5 bases at V and 6 bases at J, leaving 14 bases unmatched. DNA of the CDR3: TGTGCCATCAGTATATACCGTAGCGGGAGAGGCCCCAATGAGCAGTTCTTC. It encodes CAISIYRSGRGPNEQFF.